This T cell receptor beta chain was retrieved from a study of shared clonotypes between healthy human individuals. The CDR3 sequence is 16 residues long. V was trimmed by 5 bases and J by 3 bases, leaving 19 bases between them. Germline V gives CDR1 MNHEY, CDR2 SMNVEV (reference sequence). This clone has ten or more counts. Some clones are missing from TCRdb's copy, which holds only in-frame ones; the method was immunoSEQ multiplex PCR. Found here are around 720,000 clones, around three quarters of them singletons; the top ten hold more than 1.5%. Material for sequencing was memory CD4+ T cells sorted from blood. The subset denotes: CD45RA-negative fraction. The clonotype originates from a woman in her 30s in good health. The V gene is TRBV27, the J gene TRBJ1-1, with D perhaps TRBD1 (6 bases). The CDR3 region has the DNA TGTGCCAGCAGTCCCCGACAGGAGAGGGGGGACACTGAAGCTTTCTTT. Translated, it gives CASSPRQERGDTEAFF.